This record covers a single TCR beta chain. This CDR3 is also generated by other DNA sequences in the sample. Cohort assignment relied on participant-reported clinical history. Cohort 3 donors were reported recovered after two negative PCRs, clearance, or symptom resolution. The data derive from a study of blood T cell repertoires in COVID-19. Germline trimming cut 1 base from V and 2 bases from J; bases unmatched to any gene: 1. This CDR3 is built from 15 residues. Germline V lookup: CDR1 SGHDT, CDR2 YYEEEE. Here immunoSEQ multiplex PCR was the method, and the copy in TCRdb shows in-frame clones only, minus some. The sample has about 310,000 clones, around 91% seen once.

The sample was PBMCs or T cells enriched from blood (not recorded which). The chain recombines TRBV5-6 with TRBJ2-5, with 11 bases identical to TRBD2. The sequence came from a woman between 35 and 50 years old who had recovered from COVID-19. CDR3 DNA: TGTGCCAGCAGCTTGTTAGCGGGGGGGCAAGAGACCCAGTACTTC. Translated, it gives CASSLLAGGQETQYF.